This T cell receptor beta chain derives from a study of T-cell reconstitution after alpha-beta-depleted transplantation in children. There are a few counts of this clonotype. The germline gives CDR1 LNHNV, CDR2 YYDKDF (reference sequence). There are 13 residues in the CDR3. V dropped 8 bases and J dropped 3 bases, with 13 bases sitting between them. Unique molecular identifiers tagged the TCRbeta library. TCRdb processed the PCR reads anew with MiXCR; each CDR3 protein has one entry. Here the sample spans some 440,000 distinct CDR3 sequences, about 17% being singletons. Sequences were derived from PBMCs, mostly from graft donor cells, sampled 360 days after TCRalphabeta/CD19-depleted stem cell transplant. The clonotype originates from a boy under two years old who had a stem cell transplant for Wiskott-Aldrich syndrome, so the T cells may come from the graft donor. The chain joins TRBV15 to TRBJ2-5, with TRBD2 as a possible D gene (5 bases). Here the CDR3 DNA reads TGTGCCACCGCCTTGGGAGCCGAAGAGACCCAGTACTTC. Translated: CATALGAEETQYF.